The rows below give T cell receptor beta chains drawn from one sample of a study of blood T cell repertoires in COVID-19. The method was immunoSEQ multiplex PCR; TCRdb's version includes in-frame clones alone and lacks a portion of them. This table has around 380,000 clones, more than 70% appearing once. The specimen sequenced was PBMCs or T cells enriched from blood (not recorded which). The receptor set was obtained from a man in his thirties or forties who had recovered from COVID-19. Each CDR3 is given with its conserved first and last residue. The D gene is left open where the match is weak. Where a row states a size, it is once, few, many or the class of an expanded clone; other rows omit it.

size: -
D: -
J: TRBJ1-5
V: TRBV7-2
CDR3: CASSSDSRNNQPQHF
DNA: TGTGCCAGCAGCTCGGACAGTCGGAACAATCAGCCCCAGCATTTT

size: -
D: TRBD1
J: TRBJ1-1
V: TRBV7-2
CDR3: CASTLIDRANTEAFF
DNA: TGTGCCAGCACCCTGATAGACAGGGCGAACACTGAAGCTTTCTTT

size: few
D: -
J: TRBJ2-2
V: TRBV11-1
CDR3: CASSLATGSGELFF
DNA: TGTGCCAGCAGCTTAGCAACAGGGTCCGGGGAGCTGTTTTTT

size: once
D: TRBD1
J: TRBJ1-5
V: TRBV19
CDR3: CASTNVWTGLQPQHF
DNA: TGTGCCAGTACCAACGTATGGACAGGGCTTCAGCCCCAGCATTTT

size: -
D: -
J: TRBJ2-5
V: TRBV18
CDR3: CASSQGYQETQYF
DNA: TGTGCCAGCTCCCAGGGGTACCAAGAGACCCAGTACTTC

size: -
D: TRBD2
J: TRBJ2-2
V: TRBV3-1/TRBV3-2
CDR3: CASSLAGGHANTGELFF
DNA: TGTGCCAGCAGCCTAGCGGGGGGTCACGCGAACACCGGGGAGCTGTTTTTT

size: once
D: TRBD1
J: TRBJ2-7
V: TRBV11-3
CDR3: CASSAPATRGLEQYF
DNA: TGTGCCAGCAGCGCCCCCGCGACCAGGGGGCTGGAGCAGTACTTC

size: -
D: TRBD1
J: TRBJ2-1
V: TRBV5-1
CDR3: CASSLGQGGDEQFF
DNA: TGCGCCAGCAGCCTGGGACAGGGGGGCGATGAGCAGTTCTTC

size: once
D: -
J: TRBJ1-6
V: TRBV5-4
CDR3: CASSFSGSGSPLHF
DNA: TGTGCCAGCAGCTTTTCGGGGAGCGGTTCACCCCTCCACTTT

size: -
D: -
J: TRBJ1-1
V: TRBV6-6
CDR3: CASSQWRADLNTEAFF
DNA: TGTGCCAGCAGCCAATGGCGAGCCGACTTGAACACTGAAGCTTTCTTT

size: -
D: -
J: TRBJ1-5
V: TRBV6-1
CDR3: CASSYQDNQPQHF
DNA: TGTGCCAGCAGTTATCAGGATAATCAGCCCCAGCATTTT

size: -
D: -
J: TRBJ1-2
V: TRBV5-1
CDR3: CASSFTATNYGYTF
DNA: TGCGCCAGCAGCTTTACAGCTACTAACTATGGCTACACCTTC

size: -
D: -
J: TRBJ2-2
V: TRBV6-4
CDR3: CASSDQGQLNTGELFF
DNA: TGTGCCAGCAGTGACCAGGGGCAGTTGAACACCGGGGAGCTGTTTTTT

size: -
D: -
J: TRBJ1-5
V: TRBV28
CDR3: CASMQGYQPQHF
DNA: TGTGCCAGCATGCAGGGATATCAGCCCCAGCATTTT

size: -
D: TRBD1
J: TRBJ1-6
V: TRBV19
CDR3: CASNNRPGQNNSPLHF
DNA: TGTGCCAGTAACAATAGGCCGGGACAGAATAATTCACCCCTCCACTTT

size: -
D: -
J: TRBJ1-2
V: TRBV6-5
CDR3: CASFGVAYKYGYTF
DNA: TGTGCCAGCTTCGGGGTGGCGTACAAATATGGCTACACCTTC

size: few
D: -
J: TRBJ1-1
V: TRBV4-1
CDR3: CASSQGAAVGNTEAFF
DNA: TGCGCCAGCAGCCAAGGAGCGGCAGTGGGGAACACTGAAGCTTTCTTT

size: few
D: -
J: TRBJ1-2
V: TRBV6-5
CDR3: CASTEGTGYTF
DNA: TGTGCCAGCACCGAGGGTACCGGCTACACCTTC

size: few
D: TRBD1
J: TRBJ1-2
V: TRBV14
CDR3: CASSQGQGYGYTF
DNA: TGTGCCAGCAGCCAAGGACAGGGCTATGGCTACACCTTC

size: -
D: -
J: TRBJ1-4
V: TRBV3-1/TRBV3-2
CDR3: CASVGQPGEKLFF
DNA: TGTGCCAGCGTGGGGCAGCCCGGGGAAAAACTGTTTTTT

size: -
D: -
J: TRBJ2-1
V: TRBV18
CDR3: CASSPPPGEFSYNEQFF
DNA: TGTGCCAGCTCACCACCGCCGGGGGAGTTCTCCTACAATGAGCAGTTCTTC

size: -
D: -
J: TRBJ2-7
V: TRBV5-6
CDR3: CASRLGTGTSIF
DNA: TGTGCCAGCAGGCTGGGAACCGGGACATCGATCTTC

size: -
D: -
J: TRBJ1-4
V: TRBV14
CDR3: CASSQESVTWGVATNEKLFF
DNA: TGTGCCAGCAGCCAAGAAAGCGTAACTTGGGGGGTCGCAACTAATGAAAAACTGTTTTTT

size: -
D: -
J: TRBJ2-3
V: TRBV10-1
CDR3: CASSDSRPTDTQYF
DNA: TGCGCCAGCAGTGACTCCAGGCCCACAGATACGCAGTATTTT

size: -
D: -
J: TRBJ1-4
V: TRBV2
CDR3: CASKEQGLSEKLFF
DNA: TGTGCCAGCAAAGAACAGGGATTAAGTGAAAAACTGTTTTTT

size: -
D: TRBD1
J: TRBJ1-2
V: TRBV9
CDR3: CASSVARDRGYYGYTF
DNA: TGTGCCAGCAGCGTAGCTCGGGACAGGGGCTACTATGGCTACACCTTC

size: -
D: -
J: TRBJ2-7
V: TRBV7-9
CDR3: CASSSHASYEQYF
DNA: TGTGCCAGCAGCTCTCACGCGTCTTACGAGCAGTACTTC

size: -
D: -
J: TRBJ1-2
V: TRBV2
CDR3: CASGGVGYGYTF
DNA: TGTGCCAGTGGGGGGGTCGGCTATGGCTACACCTTC

size: -
D: -
J: TRBJ1-2
V: TRBV5-1
CDR3: CASSPPADRGGYGYTF
DNA: TGCGCCAGCAGCCCCCCGGCGGACAGAGGGGGCTATGGCTACACCTTC

size: -
D: -
J: TRBJ2-5
V: TRBV28
CDR3: CASSSLGQEGQYF
DNA: TGTGCCAGCAGTTCCTTGGGGCAGGAGGGCCAGTACTTC

size: -
D: -
J: TRBJ2-3
V: TRBV2
CDR3: CASRLTDTQYF
DNA: TGTGCCAGCAGACTCACAGATACGCAGTATTTT

size: -
D: -
J: TRBJ1-4
V: TRBV6-5
CDR3: CASSLVRGNEKLFF
DNA: TGTGCCAGCAGTCTCGTCCGGGGGAATGAAAAACTGTTTTTT

size: once
D: TRBD1
J: TRBJ2-7
V: TRBV10-3
CDR3: CAISPGQGEEHF
DNA: TGTGCCATCAGTCCCGGACAGGGGGAAGAGCACTTC

size: -
D: -
J: TRBJ1-1
V: TRBV7-9
CDR3: CASSSPDRLPEAFF
DNA: TGTGCCAGCAGCTCCCCGGACAGACTCCCTGAAGCTTTCTTT

size: -
D: -
J: TRBJ1-1
V: TRBV6-5
CDR3: CASSSGFRLNTEAFF
DNA: TGTGCCAGCAGTTCAGGTTTTAGACTGAACACTGAAGCTTTCTTT

size: once
D: -
J: TRBJ2-3
V: TRBV29-1
CDR3: CSVSSNGRTDTQYF
DNA: TGCAGCGTTAGCTCAAATGGTCGCACAGATACGCAGTATTTT

size: -
D: -
J: TRBJ2-2
V: TRBV12-3/TRBV12-4
CDR3: CASNRAGELFF
DNA: TGTGCCAGCAATCGGGCCGGGGAGCTGTTTTTT

size: -
D: TRBD1
J: TRBJ2-2
V: TRBV5-1
CDR3: CASRMYAGGTGELFF
DNA: TGCGCCAGCAGAATGTATGCAGGGGGCACCGGGGAGCTGTTTTTT

size: -
D: -
J: TRBJ1-2
V: TRBV5-4
CDR3: CASSSASGINYGYTF
DNA: TGTGCCAGCAGCTCAGCTAGCGGGATTAACTATGGCTACACCTTC

size: -
D: -
J: TRBJ1-2
V: TRBV10-1
CDR3: CASSPSQDYGYTF
DNA: TGCGCCAGCAGTCCTTCCCAGGACTATGGCTACACCTTC

size: -
D: -
J: TRBJ1-2
V: TRBV20-1
CDR3: CSARYNYGYTF
DNA: TGCAGTGCTAGATATAACTATGGCTACACCTTC

size: -
D: -
J: TRBJ2-2
V: TRBV29-1
CDR3: CSVERQRGTGELFF
DNA: TGCAGCGTTGAACGTCAAAGGGGCACCGGGGAGCTGTTTTTT

size: -
D: -
J: TRBJ2-5
V: TRBV9
CDR3: CASSVDPDSQETQYF
DNA: TGTGCCAGCAGCGTAGACCCGGACTCCCAAGAGACCCAGTACTTC

size: -
D: -
J: TRBJ1-2
V: TRBV7-9
CDR3: CASSLALAGSGYTF
DNA: TGTGCCAGCAGCTTAGCGCTGGCAGGTTCTGGCTACACCTTC

size: -
D: TRBD2
J: TRBJ2-5
V: TRBV2
CDR3: CASRASGQETQYF
DNA: TGTGCCAGCAGAGCTAGCGGACAAGAGACCCAGTACTTC

size: -
D: -
J: TRBJ2-5
V: TRBV11-2
CDR3: CASSPYTGNSLETQYF
DNA: TGTGCCAGCAGCCCATATACAGGGAATAGTCTGGAGACCCAGTACTTC

size: -
D: TRBD1
J: TRBJ2-5
V: TRBV10-3
CDR3: CAISPRTGQETQYF
DNA: TGTGCCATCAGTCCCCGGACAGGGCAAGAGACCCAGTACTTC

size: once
D: -
J: TRBJ2-2
V: TRBV29-1
CDR3: CSVKQGNTGELFF
DNA: TGCAGCGTCAAGCAGGGTAACACCGGGGAGCTGTTTTTT

size: -
D: -
J: TRBJ1-6
V: TRBV10-3
CDR3: CASWGLRGSPLHF
DNA: TGTGCCTCCTGGGGGCTTCGGGGTTCACCCCTCCACTTT

size: -
D: TRBD1
J: TRBJ1-5
V: TRBV4-2
CDR3: CASSQVTGGQGNQPQHF
DNA: TGTGCCAGCAGCCAAGTAACCGGAGGACAGGGCAATCAGCCCCAGCATTTT

size: -
D: -
J: TRBJ2-1
V: TRBV10-3
CDR3: CAIRADEGPYNEQFF
DNA: TGTGCCATCCGAGCGGACGAGGGCCCCTACAATGAGCAGTTCTTC

size: -
D: TRBD2
J: TRBJ2-3
V: TRBV27
CDR3: CASSSLAGGPTDTQYF
DNA: TGTGCCAGCAGTTCCCTAGCGGGGGGGCCTACAGATACGCAGTATTTT

size: -
D: TRBD1
J: TRBJ1-1
V: TRBV6-5
CDR3: CASRATGGYTEAFF
DNA: TGTGCCAGCAGGGCGACAGGGGGGTACACTGAAGCTTTCTTT

size: once
D: TRBD1
J: TRBJ1-3
V: TRBV2
CDR3: CASREGQGNTIYF
DNA: TGTGCCAGCAGAGAGGGACAGGGAAACACCATATATTTT